The sequence of this T cell receptor beta chain was determined in a study of blood T cell repertoires in COVID-19. Across the whole study: The samples span acute and convalescent COVID-19 from the United States, Italy and Spain.

Here immunoSEQ multiplex PCR was the method, and the copy in TCRdb shows in-frame clones only, minus some. The sample lists fewer than 650,000 clones; about 88% were seen once. Trimming stripped 1 base from V and 3 bases from J, with 7 bases between. In germline, CDR1 is SNHLY, CDR2 FYNNEI. This CDR3 is 14 amino acids long. During active infection, Seattle patients enrolled and were then monitored through disease. The V and J genes are TRBV2 and TRBJ1-5; no clear D gene. The TCR comes from a woman in her 50s with COVID-19, enrolled during active disease. Sequencing was carried out using peripheral blood. The CDR3 protein is CASSEGQINQPQHF. The CDR3 DNA reads as TGTGCCAGCAGTGAAGGGCAGATCAATCAGCCCCAGCATTTT. Combining the CDR3 with reference TRBV2 and TRBJ1-5 gives the whole variable domain EPEVTQTPSHQVTQMGQEVILRCVPISNHLYFYWYRQILGQKVEFLVSFYNNEISEKSEIFDDQFSVERPDGSNFTLKIRSTKLEDSAMYFCASSEGQINQPQHFGDGTRLSIL.